This T cell receptor beta chain stems from a study of shared clonotypes between healthy human individuals. Findings of the study overall: As a rule, naive subsets had a larger estimated richness than memory subsets.

Deep level was the assay's run setting. Clones were sequenced by immunoSEQ multiplex PCR, and TCRdb holds only the in-frame ones, with some missing. The repertoire consists of approximately 640,000 clones, with about 90% occurring once and the leading ten covering 30% to 40%. Donors comprised only Caucasian adults living in Nashville, Tennessee. V lost 1 base to trimming and J lost 4 bases; unmatched junction nucleotides: 6. This CDR3 region has 17 residues. Germline-derived CDR1 and CDR2 are LGHNA and YSLEER. A word on this clone: Antigen specificity is unknown.

Sequencing was performed on memory CD8+ T cells from PBMCs. Subset: CD45RO+ cells pooled with CCR7-negative TemRA cells. The receptor's source is a man aged 18 to 29 in good health. Some clones in this sample may be carry-over from other donors' samples. V and J are TRBV4-3 and TRBJ1-5; 11 nucleotides agree with TRBD1. The CDR3 is CASSQVGGQGGNQPQHF. For the CDR3, the DNA is TGCGCCAGCAGCCAAGTGGGGGGACAGGGGGGTAATCAGCCCCAGCATTTT.